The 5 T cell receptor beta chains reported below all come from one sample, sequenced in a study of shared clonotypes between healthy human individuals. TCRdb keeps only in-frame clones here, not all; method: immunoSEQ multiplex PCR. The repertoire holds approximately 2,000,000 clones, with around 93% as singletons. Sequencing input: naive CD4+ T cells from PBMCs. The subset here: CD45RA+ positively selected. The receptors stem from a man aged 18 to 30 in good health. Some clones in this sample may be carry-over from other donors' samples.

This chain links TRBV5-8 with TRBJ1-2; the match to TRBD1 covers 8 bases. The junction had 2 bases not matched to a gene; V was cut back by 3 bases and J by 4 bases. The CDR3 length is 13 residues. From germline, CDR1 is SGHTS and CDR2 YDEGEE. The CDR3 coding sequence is TGTGCCAGCAGCTGGACAGGGATCTATGGCTACACCTTC. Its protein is CASSWTGIYGYTF.

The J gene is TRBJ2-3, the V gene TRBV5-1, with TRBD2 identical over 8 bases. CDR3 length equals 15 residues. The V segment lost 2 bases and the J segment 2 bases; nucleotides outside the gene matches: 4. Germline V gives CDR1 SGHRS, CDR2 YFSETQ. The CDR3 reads CASSLTSGATDTQYF. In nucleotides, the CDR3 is TGCGCCAGCAGCTTAACTAGCGGCGCCACAGATACGCAGTATTTT.

The CDR3 here is CASSDEGSPGYGYTF. For the CDR3, the DNA is TGTGCCAGCAGTGATGAAGGGTCCCCAGGGTATGGCTACACCTTC. The gene calls are TRBV6-1 and TRBJ1-2; tentative D call: TRBD1 (5 bases). V gave up 3 bases and J gave up 5 bases, with 16 bases separating them. This CDR3 contains 15 residues. Per the germline V gene, CDR1 is MNHNS and CDR2 is SASEGT.

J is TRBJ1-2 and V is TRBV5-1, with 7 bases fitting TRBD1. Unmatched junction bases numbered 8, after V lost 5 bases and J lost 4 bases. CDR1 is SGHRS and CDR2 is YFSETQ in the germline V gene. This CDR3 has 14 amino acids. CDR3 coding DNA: TGCGCCAGCAGTCCGACAGGGACTTCCTATGGCTACACCTTC. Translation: CASSPTGTSYGYTF.

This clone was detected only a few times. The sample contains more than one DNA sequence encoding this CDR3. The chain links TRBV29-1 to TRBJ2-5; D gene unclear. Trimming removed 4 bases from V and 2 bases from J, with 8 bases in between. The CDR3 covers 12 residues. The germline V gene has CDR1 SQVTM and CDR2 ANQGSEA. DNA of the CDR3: TGCAGCGTTGTTTCTGGGCAAGAGACCCAGTACTTC. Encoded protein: CSVVSGQETQYF.